This entry is about one T cell receptor (beta chain). What it binds is not known. The TCR alpha and TCR beta cDNA libraries, bearing sample barcodes and UMIs, were generated by 5'RACE using constant-segment primers. TCRdb re-called the 5' RACE reads with MiXCR, one entry per CDR3 protein. The repertoire includes fewer than 500,000 distinct CDR3 sequences, roughly 25% of them detected once, and approximately 12% sits in the top ten. This entry belongs to a study of T-cell memory formation after mild COVID-19. Overall study results and limits: Day 15 to 85 contracting clones showed balanced CD4/CD8; later expanders leaned CD4+.

Sequencing was carried out using PBMCs or a T cell subset sorted from them (not recorded which). The source is an adult woman who had mild COVID-19 (a few samples of this study predate the infection). Cell type and time point are not known.

CDR3 in DNA: TGTGCCAGTAGTTCGAGTGGGGTCACGGGGACCCAGTACTTC. Residues: CASSSSGVTGTQYF. The chain recombines TRBV19 with TRBJ2-5; D call uncertain. Germline CDR1 is LNHDA and CDR2 is SQIVND (reference sequence). V was clipped by 5 bases and J by 7 bases, with 17 bases between them. This CDR3 region has 14 residues.